This T cell receptor (beta chain) was captured by sequencing in a study of glioma-infiltrating T cells after dendritic cell vaccination. With regard to this clone: No antigen is known for it.

Sequencing was performed with immunoSEQ multiplex PCR; in TCRdb, only in-frame clones are kept and a portion is missing. The profile shows some 73,000 clones, more than 65% of them singletons. Looked up from germline, CDR1 is SGHDT and CDR2 is YYEEEE. This CDR3 is built from 14 residues. Trimming removed 2 bases from V and 4 bases from J, with 10 bases in between. Overall study findings and caveats: Estimated pretreatment TIL content predicted outcome after dendritic cell vaccination.

This specimen consisted of blood, obtained before dendritic cell vaccination. The TCR was taken from a human donor with glioblastoma. V gene TRBV5-6 combines with J gene TRBJ1-5; tentatively, D is TRBD1 (6 bases). The CDR3 DNA sequence: TGTGCCAGCAGCTTAGGGGGGGGGAATCAGCCCCAGCATTTT. Its translation is CASSLGGGNQPQHF.